This T cell receptor (beta chain) appears in the sequencing data of a study of B cell selection in AIRE deficiency. The study's findings and limits: Patient Tconv cells held around a third of Treg sequences shared by healthy donors.

For this clone: The target antigen is unknown.

V was shortened by 0 bases and J by 9 bases, with 9 bases between the two germline ends. The germline gives CDR1 MNHEY, CDR2 SMNVEV (reference sequence). This CDR3 has 12 amino acids. Regulatory T cells were sorted as CD4+CD25hiCD127low/negative cells. Clones were read by immunoSEQ multiplex PCR, and TCRdb kept only the in-frame ones, dropping some. This table holds about 21,000 clones, 94% found once. The sequence was obtained from a human donor with AIRE deficiency. The chain joins TRBV27 to TRBJ2-7; D might be TRBD2 (6 bases). The sequencing sample was made of Tregs sorted from PBMCs. CDR3 DNA sequence: TGTGCCAGCAGTTTATCGTGGGGGGTGCAGTACTTC. This sequence encodes CASSLSWGVQYF.